This T cell receptor beta chain was captured by sequencing in a study of blood T cell repertoires in COVID-19. Across the study: Samples taken during acute and convalescent COVID-19 were collected in the United States, Italy and Spain. From T cells, B-cell-depleted T cells, or PBMCs came the material, which was cDNA or gDNA.

In the authors' methods: Amplifying reference gene primers gave estimates of nucleated cell counts. The assay was immunoSEQ multiplex PCR, and TCRdb's table has in-frame clones only and misses some. V, J and clone size are taken as reported in that table, and D and trimming were inferred from the DNA itself. The sample lists about 16,000 clones; roughly nine tenths were seen once. From germline, CDR1 is LNHDA and CDR2 SQIVND (reference sequence). This CDR3 has 14 amino acids. Trimming removed 5 bases from V and 8 bases from J; junction bases left unmatched: 7. This receptor was obtained from a man aged 55 to 70 with acute or convalescent COVID-19. The chain combines TRBV19 with TRBJ2-1; 9 bases are a match to TRBD2. The sample consisted of peripheral blood. CDR3 region: CASSRGLAVHEQFF. The CDR3 DNA reads TGTGCCAGTAGTCGGGGACTAGCCGTCCATGAGCAGTTCTTC. The variable domain in full, completed from reference TRBV19 and TRBJ2-1, reads DGGITQSPKYLFRKEGQNVTLSCEQNLNHDAMYWYRQDPGQGLRLIYYSQIVNDFQKGDIAEGYSVSREKKESFPLTVTSAQKNPTAFYLCASSRGLAVHEQFFGPGTRLTVL.